A single sample is the source of the 16 T cell receptor beta chains below, sequenced in a study of sequential checkpoint blockade in melanoma (dated by TCRdb to about 2019). The treatment or condition label for this specimen denotes: randomized to nivolumab then ipilimumab (arm A) or the reverse (arm B). Library construction relied on the immunoSEQ multiplex PCR assay. TCRdb's version of the immuneACCESS table is confined to in-frame rearrangements and falls short of the full clone set. An unresolved V gene accounts for under half of the shortfall where checked; the remainder is of unknown origin. The sample table records about 18,000 clones; approximately 26% of these occur just once. 6.5% to 9% of the sample goes to the ten largest clones. The specimen comprised tumor tissue (inferred from file names), sampled from a patient given nivolumab and ipilimumab in sequence. Receptor source: a human donor with melanoma.

This clone has just one count. The chain carries TRBV5-1 and TRBJ2-3; tentatively, D is TRBD2 (6 bases). In germline, CDR1 is SGHRS, CDR2 YFSETQ. V lost 0 bases to trimming and J lost 4 bases, with 18 bases between them. The CDR3 extends over 17 amino acids. The CDR3 is CASSLAMGGVPSDTQYF. DNA for the CDR3: TGCGCCAGCAGCTTGGCCATGGGGGGTGTGCCTTCAGATACGCAGTATTTT.

As DNA, the CDR3 is TGTGCCAGCTCGCAAAATACCTACGAGCAGTACTTC. Residues: CASSQNTYEQYF. J is TRBJ2-7 and V is TRBV18; D remains ambiguous. The CDR3 extends over 12 amino acids. V lost 6 bases, J lost 2 bases, and 8 bases lay in between. Germline CDR1 and CDR2: KGHSH and LQKENI.

The chain has TRBV28 and TRBJ2-3; D is unclear. The length of the CDR3 is 14 residues. CDR1 and CDR2 (germline): MDHEN, SYDVKM. The V gene lost 2 bases and the J gene lost 2 bases, with 8 bases spanning the gap. CDR3 in DNA: TGTGCCAGCAGTTTACAGGCGGCCACAGATACGCAGTATTTT. It yields the protein CASSLQAATDTQYF. Complete variable domain (other parts from reference TRBV28 and TRBJ2-3): DVKVTQSSRYLVKRTGEKVFLECVQDMDHENMFWYRQDPGLGLRLIYFSYDVKMKEKGDIPEGYSVSREKKERFSLILESASTNQTSMYLCASSLQAATDTQYFGPGTRLTVL.

V is TRBV15 and J is TRBJ2-7; 9 positions agree with TRBD1. With V trimmed by 6 bases and J by 4 bases, 7 bases remained unmatched. This CDR3 is 14 amino acids long. Germline CDR1 reads LNHNV; CDR2 reads YYDKDF (reference sequence). The DNA of the CDR3 is TGTGCCACCAGTCCGAGACAGGGGGGATACGAGCAGTACTTC. Protein sequence: CATSPRQGGYEQYF.

CDR3 protein: CAWGSMQSSYNEQFF. The CDR3 region has the DNA TGTGCCTGGGGGAGCATGCAGAGCTCCTACAATGAGCAGTTCTTC. The V gene is TRBV30, the J gene TRBJ2-1, with TRBD2 as a possible D gene (5 bases). The germline CDR1 and CDR2 sequences are GTSNPN and SVGIG (reference sequence). V lost 5 bases to trimming and J lost 0 bases, with 14 bases between them. This CDR3 is built from 15 residues.

The chain uses TRBV29-1 and TRBJ2-5, with D unclear. V was trimmed by 0 bases and J by 5 bases, leaving 7 bases between them. CDR3 size: 12 residues. CDR1 and CDR2 from the germline V gene are SQVTM and ANQGSEA. This CDR3 reads CSVEETGETQYF. The CDR3 nucleotides read TGCAGCGTTGAAGAAACCGGGGAGACCCAGTACTTC. The full variable domain, completed using reference TRBV29-1 and TRBJ2-5, is SAVISQKPSRDICQRGTSLTIQCQVDSQVTMMFWYRQQPGQSLTLIATANQGSEATYESGFVIDKFPISRPNLTFSTLTVSNMSPEDSSIYLCSVEETGETQYFGPGTRLLVL.

This clone has ten or more counts. The rearrangement links TRBV11-3 to TRBJ1-2; the D gene is possibly TRBD1 (5 bases). The germline CDR1 and CDR2 sequences are SGHNT and YENEEA. This CDR3 spans 14 amino acids. Between the trimmed V and J ends, which lost 3 bases and 4 bases, there was a span of 12 bases. The CDR3 sequence: CASSLLRTIYGYTF. CDR3 nucleotides: TGTGCCAGCAGCTTGCTCAGGACAATCTATGGCTACACCTTC.

The rearrangement uses TRBV11-3 and TRBJ2-3, with TRBD2 matching over 13 bases. The V and J ends lost 5 bases and 2 bases, in that order; junction bases with no gene match: 7. This CDR3 has 17 residues. Germline V lookup: CDR1 SGHNT, CDR2 YENEEA. Here the CDR3 reads CASSRGLAGEVTDTQYF. CDR3 sequence (DNA): TGTGCCAGCAGCCGAGGACTAGCGGGGGAGGTCACAGATACGCAGTATTTT.

This clone is medium-sized (0.01 to 0.1%). The chain links TRBV28 to TRBJ1-3, with D hard to call. From germline, CDR1 is MDHEN and CDR2 SYDVKM. Trimming shortened V by 3 bases and J by 1 base, and 7 bases separated the two germline ends. This CDR3 has 14 residues. This chain's CDR3 is CASSFPVSGNTIYF. CDR3 sequence (DNA): TGTGCCAGCAGTTTCCCGGTATCTGGAAACACCATATATTTT.

Many counts were recorded for this clone. The chain carries TRBV11-3 and TRBJ1-1; D perhaps matches TRBD1 (5 bases). Germline V gene lookup returns CDR1 SGHNT and CDR2 YENEEA. The CDR3 consists of 14 residues. The germline V and J ends were trimmed by 2 bases and 0 bases, with 7 bases remaining between them. The CDR3 bases are TGTGCCAGCAGCTTACAGGGTATGAACACTGAAGCTTTCTTT. Its translation: CASSLQGMNTEAFF.

This clone was seen a few times. The V and J genes are TRBV30 and TRBJ2-7; perhaps TRBD1 as D (5 bases). This CDR3 has 15 residues. Trimming shortened V by 5 bases and J by 1 base, and 18 bases separated the two germline ends. Germline CDR1 is GTSNPN and CDR2 is SVGIG (reference sequence). The CDR3 DNA reads as TGTGCCTGGCGTCCCCAGGGATACTCTTCCTACGAGCAGTACTTC. Its protein is CAWRPQGYSSYEQYF.

This chain joins TRBV12-5 and TRBJ2-7, with D hard to call. Germline lookup yields CDR1 LGHNT and CDR2 FRNRAP. The length of the CDR3 is 11 residues. The ends were cut back, 3 bases at V and 3 bases at J, with 3 bases in the middle. The CDR3 loop is CASGLNYEQYF. The DNA of the CDR3 is TGTGCTAGTGGTTTAAACTACGAGCAGTACTTC. The variable domain in full, completed from reference TRBV12-5 and TRBJ2-7, reads DARVTQTPRHKVTEMGQEVTMRCQPILGHNTVFWYRQTMMQGLELLAYFRNRAPLDDSGMPKDRFSAEMPDATLATLKIQPSEPRDSAVYFCASGLNYEQYFGPGTRLTVT.

The chain couples TRBV19 to TRBJ1-5; 8 positions agree with TRBD1. The CDR3 is 12 amino acids. V was clipped by 6 bases and J by 7 bases; unmatched bases: 2. The germline CDR1 and CDR2 sequences are LNHDA and SQIVND (reference sequence). CDR3 nucleotides: TGTGCCAGTAGAGACAGGGGACAGCCCCAGCATTTT. Encoded protein: CASRDRGQPQHF. Full variable domain (rest looked up from reference TRBV19 and TRBJ1-5): DGGITQSPKYLFRKEGQNVTLSCEQNLNHDAMYWYRQDPGQGLRLIYYSQIVNDFQKGDIAEGYSVSREKKESFPLTVTSAQKNPTAFYLCASRDRGQPQHFGDGTRLSIL.

The chain has TRBV6-8 and TRBJ1-5; maybe TRBD1 (5 bases). The germline CDR1 and CDR2 sequences are MNHGY and SAAAGT. The CDR3 runs to 17 residues. The V and J ends lost 0 bases and 3 bases respectively, with 15 bases between them. As DNA, the CDR3 is TGTGCCAGCAGTTACTCGATTGTGGCAGGGAACAATCAGCCCCAGCATTTT. It is translated as CASSYSIVAGNNQPQHF.

This clone is large by share. The chain carries TRBV6-8 and TRBJ1-5, with 9 bases matching TRBD1. Trimming at V came to 6 bases and at J to 1 base, leaving 10 bases not matched to a gene. Germline V gene sequence: CDR1 MNHGY, CDR2 SAAAGT. The CDR3 is 17 amino acids. CDR3 nucleotide sequence: TGTGCCAGCAGAGGACGGACAGGGGAGAGCAGCAATCAGCCCCAGCATTTT. Its translation is CASRGRTGESSNQPQHF.

Worth noting for this clone: The DNA has a base that is unclear or was not read; X is used for its residue. V usage is TRBV19 and J usage is TRBJ2-7; no firm D call. Trimming removed 2 bases from V and 1 base from J, with 18 bases in between. Germline loops: CDR1 LNHDA, CDR2 SQIVND (reference sequence). The CDR3 length is 17 residues. CDR3 sequence reads: CASSIRVTXTVSYEQYF. CDR3 in DNA: TGTGCCAGTAGTATAAGAGTGACACYCACTGTTTCCTACGAGCAGTACTTC.